These 30 T cell receptor beta chains were sequenced from one sample in a study of T cells in localized non-small cell lung cancer. Sequencing was performed with immunoSEQ multiplex PCR; in TCRdb, only in-frame clones are kept and a portion is missing. The sample lists 25,000 to 30,000 clones; under 95% were seen once. This specimen consisted of peripheral blood, obtained before any cancer treatment. Source of these receptors: a female donor older than 55 with stage I lung adenocarcinoma.

V and J are TRBV27 and TRBJ1-1, with 8 bases that match TRBD1. This CDR3 spans 14 amino acids. Germline values: CDR1 MNHEY, CDR2 SMNVEV (reference sequence). The V and J ends lost 5 bases and 3 bases, in that order; junction bases with no gene match: 5. The CDR3 DNA sequence: TGTGCCAGCAGTCGACAGGGGTTTTACACTGAAGCTTTCTTT. Encoded protein: CASSRQGFYTEAFF.

V and J are TRBV19 and TRBJ1-5; tentatively, D is TRBD1 (5 bases). The CDR3 spans 15 residues. Germline V gene lookup returns CDR1 LNHDA and CDR2 SQIVND (reference sequence). The germline V and J ends were trimmed by 1 base and 4 bases, with 11 bases remaining between them. The CDR3 nucleotides are TGTGCCAGTAGTATAGTAGGGACGGTTAATCAGCCCCAGCATTTT. It encodes CASSIVGTVNQPQHF.

This chain links TRBV19 with TRBJ2-6, with D possibly matching TRBD2 (6 bases). Germline-derived CDR1 and CDR2 are LNHDA and SQIVND (reference sequence). The CDR3 consists of 17 residues. Trimming shortened V by 7 bases and J by 2 bases, and 18 bases separated the two germline ends. The CDR3, as DNA: TGTGCCAGTAAGCGGCGGGACCGCGATCCTGGGGCCAACGTCCTGACTTTC. Encoded protein: CASKRRDRDPGANVLTF.

This clone is a singleton in its sample. This chain links TRBV7-9 with TRBJ1-2; D gene unclear. The ends were cut back, 9 bases at V and 7 bases at J, with 15 bases in the middle. CDR1 and CDR2 (germline): SEHNR, FQNEAQ (reference sequence). This CDR3 has 12 residues. DNA for the CDR3: TGTGCCAGGGTTAGACGGAGTGGTGGCTACACCTTC. Translated, it gives CARVRRSGGYTF. The whole variable domain, filled in from reference TRBV7-9 and TRBJ1-2, reads DTGVSQNPRHKITKRGQNVTFRCDPISEHNRLYWYRQTLGQGPEFLTYFQNEAQLEKSRLLSDRFSAERPKGSFSTLEIQRTEQGDSAMYLCARVRRSGGYTFGSGTRLTVV.

J is TRBJ1-1 and V is TRBV5-1; D is perhaps TRBD1 (5 bases). Germline V gene data show CDR1 as SGHRS and CDR2 as YFSETQ. This CDR3 has 14 residues. V gave up 3 bases and J gave up 1 base, with 10 bases separating them. CDR3 nucleotide sequence: TGCGCCAGCAGCTCGGGGACCTCGAACACTGAAGCTTTCTTT. Its translation: CASSSGTSNTEAFF.

This chain uses TRBV6-1 with TRBJ1-3; TRBD1 is a possible D gene (5 bases). This CDR3 contains 16 residues. Germline CDR1 is MNHNS and CDR2 is SASEGT. V lost 4 bases and J 0 bases, leaving 13 bases between the germline ends. The CDR3 protein is CASSASGHISGNTIYF. In DNA form, the CDR3 reads TGTGCCAGCAGTGCCTCCGGACACATCTCTGGAAACACCATATATTTT.

The CDR3 loop is CASSPGTGSSGNTIYF. CDR3 bases: TGTGCCAGCAGCCCAGGGACAGGAAGCTCTGGAAACACCATATATTTT. V and J are TRBV11-3 and TRBJ1-3, with 8 bases fitting TRBD1. CDR3 length: 16 residues. Germline CDR1 is SGHNT and CDR2 is YENEEA. With 5 bases clipped from V and 0 bases from J, the junction kept 6 bases outside the gene matches.

The genes are TRBV27 and TRBJ1-2; the D gene is possibly TRBD1 (6 bases). Germline V CDR1 and CDR2: MNHEY, SMNVEV (reference sequence). This CDR3 is built from 15 residues. Trimming stripped 6 bases from V and 4 bases from J, with 18 bases between. CDR3 region: CASSLTGRVSYGYTF. In DNA form, the CDR3 reads TGTGCCAGCAGCTTGACAGGACGGGTCTCCTATGGCTACACCTTC.

The chain uses TRBV14 and TRBJ1-4; D is uncertain. The CDR3 is made up of 16 amino acids. Germline-derived CDR1 and CDR2 are SGHDN and FVKESK. V shed 3 bases and J shed 5 bases, with 16 bases lying between them. The CDR3 DNA is TGTGCCAGCAGCCACCGCCCAGCAGGTTGGAATGAAAAACTGTTTTTT. This codes for CASSHRPAGWNEKLFF.

The V call is TRBV7-9, the J call TRBJ1-1, with unresolved D. Germline assignment: CDR1 SEHNR and CDR2 FQNEAQ (reference sequence). This CDR3 region has 13 residues. V was cut by 3 bases and J by 4 bases, with 9 bases left in between. The CDR3 here is CASSFVERTEAFF. The CDR3 region has the DNA TGTGCCAGCAGCTTTGTCGAGCGCACTGAAGCTTTCTTT.

The chain recombines TRBV10-3 with TRBJ2-5; 7 bases fit TRBD1. CDR3 length: 14 amino acids. With 7 bases clipped from V and 0 bases from J, the junction kept 5 bases outside the gene matches. CDR1 and CDR2 (germline): ENHRY, SYGVKD. CDR3 sequence: CAIKTGQHQETQYF. The CDR3 nucleotides read TGTGCCATCAAGACGGGACAGCACCAAGAGACCCAGTACTTC.

The genes are TRBV27 and TRBJ2-7; TRBD2 might be the D (5 bases). Germline CDR1 is MNHEY and CDR2 is SMNVEV (reference sequence). The CDR3 extends over 16 amino acids. V dropped 5 bases and J dropped 6 bases, with 23 bases sitting between them. For the CDR3, the DNA is TGTGCCAGCAGTCGCCTGGGCCAGGCGGGCTATCGCGAGCAGTACTTC. Encoded protein: CASSRLGQAGYREQYF.

The chain recombines TRBV10-2 with TRBJ1-4; no reliable D call. V lost 4 bases to trimming and J lost 10 bases, with 13 bases between them. The CDR3 contains 13 residues. The germline V gene has CDR1 WSHSY and CDR2 SAAADI. The CDR3 nucleotides are TGCGCCAGCAGTGTAGGCTGGGAGGGAAAACTGTTTTTT. Translating it yields CASSVGWEGKLFF.

This clone was seen a single time. The chain combines TRBV9 with TRBJ2-3; a weak D match, TRBD1 (6 bases). V dropped 4 bases and J dropped 4 bases, with 16 bases sitting between them. The CDR3 runs to 15 residues. Germline assignment: CDR1 SGDLS and CDR2 YYNGEE. The CDR3 nucleotides are TGTGCCAGCAGCCTCTCGGGCAGGGGCGCAGATACGCAGTATTTT. Protein product: CASSLSGRGADTQYF. Filled out from reference TRBV9 and TRBJ2-3, the complete variable domain reads DSGVTQTPKHLITATGQRVTLRCSPRSGDLSVYWYQQSLDQGLQFLIQYYNGEERAKGNILERFSAQQFPDLHSELNLSSLELGDSALYFCASSLSGRGADTQYFGPGTRLTVL.

The rearrangement links TRBV5-1 to TRBJ1-2, with 8 bases lining up with TRBD1. Trimming removed 0 bases from V and 6 bases from J; junction bases left unmatched: 1. This CDR3 is built from 13 residues. The germline V gene encodes CDR1 SGHRS and CDR2 YFSETQ. Here the CDR3 DNA reads TGCGCCAGCAGCTTGGCGACAGGGGATGGCTACACCTTC. Its translation: CASSLATGDGYTF. The variable domain in full, with the rest retrieved from reference TRBV5-1 and TRBJ1-2, is KAGVTQTPRYLIKTRGQQVTLSCSPISGHRSVSWYQQTPGQGLQFLFEYFSETQRNKGNFPGRFSGRQFSNSRSEMNVSTLELGDSALYLCASSLATGDGYTFGSGTRLTVV.

The chain joins TRBV9 to TRBJ1-5; D gene unclear. The germline gives CDR1 SGDLS, CDR2 YYNGEE. This CDR3 is 14 amino acids long. V was clipped by 4 bases and J by 9 bases, with 17 bases between them. The CDR3 reads CASSTKPGVGPQHF. The CDR3 bases are TGTGCCAGCAGCACTAAACCTGGAGTGGGGCCCCAGCATTTT.

Only one count was recorded for this clone. The chain employs TRBV28 and TRBJ1-3; tentative D call: TRBD1 (6 bases). The germline V gene has CDR1 MDHEN and CDR2 SYDVKM. The CDR3 extends over 17 amino acids. V was shortened by 6 bases and J by 4 bases, with 22 bases between the two germline ends. In DNA, the CDR3 is TGTGCCAGCAGCCGAGGACTGGGGGCGCCTGAAGGAAACACCATATATTTT. Translating gives CASSRGLGAPEGNTIYF.

The chain combines TRBV19 with TRBJ1-2; 7 bases line up with TRBD1. Per the germline V gene, CDR1 is LNHDA and CDR2 is SQIVND (reference sequence). The CDR3 spans 15 residues. Losses at the gene ends were 4 bases for V and 8 bases for J; bases not matched to a gene: 13. As DNA, the CDR3 is TGTGCCAGTAGTACACCCGTTCGACAGGGTTGGGGCTACACCTTC. Protein product: CASSTPVRQGWGYTF.

V is TRBV5-1 and J is TRBJ2-5, with D tentatively TRBD1 (6 bases). The V end lost 0 bases, the J end lost 2 bases, and 14 bases lay between the germline ends. The CDR3 is 16 amino acids. Germline CDR1 SGHRS, CDR2 YFSETQ. The CDR3 DNA reads as TGCGCCAGCAGCTTGGTGGTGGGGGCGAGGCAAGAGACCCAGTACTTC. Translating gives CASSLVVGARQETQYF.

The V call is TRBV7-5, the J call TRBJ1-1; no check of the table's D call, TRBD1, against the DNA was made. TRBV7-5 is annotated as a pseudogene. This CDR3 comprises 16 residues. The CDR3 sequence: CASSLHEKGARTEAFF. The CDR3 DNA reads TGTGCCAGCAGCTTACACGAGAAGGGGGCTCGAACTGAAGCTTTCTTT.

The chain couples TRBV6-5 to TRBJ2-1; 9 bases are shared with TRBD2. The CDR3 extends over 15 amino acids. Germline assignment: CDR1 MNHEY and CDR2 SVGAGI. After removal of 5 bases from V and 9 bases from J, the junction contained 11 bases not matched to a gene. The DNA for the CDR3 is TGTGCCAGCAGTCCGACGGCGGGAGGGCGGGGTGAGCAGTTCTTC. Residues: CASSPTAGGRGEQFF.

The rearrangement links TRBV2 to TRBJ2-7; D remains ambiguous. Germline CDR1 SNHLY, CDR2 FYNNEI. Trimming left V 5 bases short and J 2 bases short, with 13 bases between. The CDR3 length is 14 residues. CDR3 loop: CASSPGRRAYEQYF. In nucleotides, the CDR3 is TGTGCCAGCAGTCCGGGCCGAAGGGCCTACGAGCAGTACTTC.

This clone came up a few times. This chain uses TRBV4-2 with TRBJ1-2; D remains unclear. The V end was cut by 2 bases, the J end by 6 bases, with 19 bases between. The CDR3 spans 16 residues. The germline V gene has CDR1 LGHNA and CDR2 YNFKEQ. Written as DNA, the CDR3 is TGTGCCAGCAGCCAAAGCGCCGGGAGCGTCGGACATGGCTACACCTTC. Translating it yields CASSQSAGSVGHGYTF.

The chain employs TRBV19 and TRBJ1-5, with a weak D call TRBD1 (5 bases). CDR3 length equals 14 residues. CDR1 and CDR2 from the germline V gene are LNHDA and SQIVND (reference sequence). V was pared by 6 bases and J by 8 bases, with 17 bases between. The CDR3 nucleotides read TGTGCCAGTAGCGCTGGGGGACCGAGAGAGCCCCAGCATTTT. Protein: CASSAGGPREPQHF.

J is TRBJ2-2 and V is TRBV7-2; D possibly corresponds to TRBD2 (7 bases). Trimming pared 1 base from V and 3 bases from J, leaving 9 bases between. The CDR3 is made up of 15 amino acids. Germline V gene data show CDR1 as SGHTA and CDR2 as FQGNSA. The CDR3 loop reads CASSLEGGYTGELFF. As DNA, the CDR3 is TGTGCCAGCAGCTTAGAGGGGGGGTACACCGGGGAGCTGTTTTTT.

With respect to this clone: At one boundary the junction diverges from the germline segment, which might be a read error. The genes are TRBV30 and TRBJ1-5, with D uncertain. The CDR3 covers 13 residues. Germline loops: CDR1 GTSNPN, CDR2 SVGIG (reference sequence). The CDR3 DNA reads as TGTGCCTGGAGTATCCCCGGAGGGCCACCCCCGCATTTT. Protein product: CAWSIPGGPPPHF.

The chain carries TRBV28 and TRBJ1-2, with 9 nucleotides matching TRBD1. Germline V gene sequence: CDR1 MDHEN, CDR2 SYDVKM. Trimming at V came to 1 base and at J to 4 bases, leaving 1 base not matched to a gene. This CDR3 is built from 14 residues. The CDR3 DNA follows: TGTGCCAGCAGTTTATTGACAGGGGGCTATGGCTACACCTTC. It encodes CASSLLTGGYGYTF.

This rearrangement joins TRBV5-6 to TRBJ2-7, with 7 bases that match TRBD1. The CDR3 is 15 amino acids. J lost 1 base, V lost 3 bases, and 7 bases had no gene match. Germline V CDR1 and CDR2: SGHDT, YYEEEE. The CDR3 nucleotides read TGTGCCAGCAGCTCGGGACAGATAAATTCCTACGAGCAGTACTTC. As protein: CASSSGQINSYEQYF.

The chain links TRBV28 to TRBJ1-2; 7 bases map to TRBD1. The CDR3 is 14 residues long. Germline CDR1 is MDHEN and CDR2 is SYDVKM. Losses at the gene ends were 6 bases for V and 7 bases for J; bases not matched to a gene: 11. As DNA, the CDR3 is TGTGCCAGCAGCCTTGGACAGGACGGCAGTGGCTACACCTTC. Amino acids: CASSLGQDGSGYTF.

The gene calls are TRBV15 and TRBJ1-2, with D maybe TRBD1 (5 bases). The CDR3 consists of 15 residues. Germline lookup yields CDR1 LNHNV and CDR2 YYDKDF (reference sequence). Trimming took off 0 bases at V and 6 bases at J, with 14 bases between the two ends. CDR3 residues: CATSRDRAREDGYTF. In DNA, the CDR3 is TGTGCCACCAGCAGAGATCGGGCCAGGGAGGATGGCTACACCTTC.